This record concerns one T cell receptor (beta chain) sequence. This clone was recorded only once. Its antigen is not yet known. Nothing much larger sits one base from this clone, and base qualities are not available. Healthy HIV-negative adults with no recently reported acute infections or vaccinations were included as donors. Every donor was a Caucasian adult residing in Nashville, Tennessee, USA. CD4+ T cells were enriched through magnetic negative selection, after which naive cells were positively selected on CD45RA and the remaining negative fraction served as the memory subset. Blood was collected by leukapheresis, and PBMCs were isolated by Ficoll-Histopaque density gradient centrifugation and then cryopreserved in liquid nitrogen vapor phase. Analytical flow cytometry was used to check the purity and quantity of every magnetically sorted T cell population. Each sorted fraction had its genomic DNA isolated and then quantified by UV absorbance on a Nanodrop 2000c.

These data are taken from a study of shared clonotypes between healthy human individuals (dated by TCRdb to 2018 to 2021). Looking at the study overall: The cohort comprised two women and three men aged 18 to 49 years. Per donor, three plates each were used for CD4 naive and CD4 memory, two for CD8 naive, and one for CD8 memory. To estimate repertoire size and how much clonotypes are shared between individuals, the study performed deep sequencing of blood TCR repertoires from a handful of healthy adults. Different laboratories and diverse techniques were used to prepare libraries and sequence TCR repertoires, to increase sequencing depth and limit assay-specific biases. Each donor's leukapheresis produced roughly between roughly 0.85 and 9 billion PBMCs. Study-wide conclusions, independent of this receptor: Even with the large sequencing depth, rarefaction of the sorted-subset datasets indicated that sequencing was incomplete. Naive subsets generally had larger estimated clonotype richness than memory subsets did. Sampling was restricted to blood, and TCR repertoires in tissues likely differ from the TCR repertoires found in blood. Based on pairwise subsampling, the degree of clonotype sharing among donors was expected to be affected by sequencing depth. Higher generation probabilities were observed for clonotypes shared by all four sorted-subset donors than for non-shared clonotypes. The genetic and exposure-history diversity represented was limited by the small number of donors. When a handful of donors were compared, the shared fraction of clonotypes was 5% to 6.5% for naive CD4, about 4% for naive CD8, 2% to 2.5% for memory CD4, and less than 0.5% for memory CD8.

Using the deep immunoSEQ assay, TCR CDR3 regions were amplified from genomic DNA by multiplex PCR. Extracted genomic DNA from each cell subset was spread evenly across all wells of several immunoSEQ 96-well plates, with each plate serving as a replicate. For sorted subsets, approximately 200 ng of genomic DNA, equivalent to around 30,000 T cell genomes, went into each replicate PCR. Purified libraries were measured with a Qubit 3.0 fluorometer, size-checked on a Bioanalyzer 2100, and measured again with the KAPA Library Quantification kit. Every immunoSEQ 96-well plate was sequenced on a dedicated single-read 150-cycle Illumina NextSeq 550 flow cell. The authors processed their data as follows. Because only junctional sequences without quality scores were contained in the immunoSEQ output, filtering matching that applied to full-length reads could not be performed. Sequences were annotated with PyIR, a Python wrapper for IgBLAST v1.9, and V/J genes and CDR3 were assigned using IMGT germline references. Reads were removed for weak V/J assignments (E-value above 1e-6), missing CDR3, stop codons, out-of-frame junctions, or ambiguous translated residues. A V3J clonotype was defined by an identical inferred V gene, J gene, and CDR3 amino acid sequence. The percentage overlap between two repertoires was calculated by dividing the number of shared unique clonotypes by the size of the smaller repertoire. RTK rarefaction, the Chao1 estimator, and Recon v2.1 estimates of unobserved clonotypes were used to assess repertoire richness. OLGA was used to compute generation probabilities for all TCRbeta clonotypes that the gDNA method yielded from a few donors. In TCRdb, the immuneACCESS table is reduced to in-frame sequences with V and J assigned. These tables do not hold every clone; where another copy was compared, an unresolved V gene accounts for under half, and the others remain unexplained. From that table come the V and J calls and clone size; the DNA was used to work out D and trimming. The sample includes fewer than 3 million clones, with around 93% observed a single time. Jointly, the top ten make up around 0.4% of the sample.

From V the trimming removes 3 bases and from J it removes 2 bases, while the gene matches leave 6 bases of the junction unaccounted for. From cysteine to phenylalanine, the CDR3 is 17 amino acids long. Just CDR3 DNA is preserved here, 51 bases in frame from base 1. CDR1 SGHRS and CDR2 YFSETQ are derived from the germline V gene. The TCR sequence derives from a young man in good health. Some clones in this sample may be carry-over from other donors' samples. Sequencing used naive CD4+ T cells from PBMCs. Per the publication, the cell subset or site label means: CD45RA+ positively selected. The chain is made from TRBV5-1 and TRBJ2-3; TRBD2 matches 13 bases in the middle. Read as DNA, the sequence is TGCGCCAGCAGCTCCTCCGGACTAGCGGGAGTCACAGATACGCAGTATTTT. This sequence encodes CASSSSGLAGVTDTQYF.